This passage covers 8 T cell receptor beta chains from one sample sequenced in a study of STAT5B mutations in CD4+ large granular lymphocyte leukemia. Produced via immunoSEQ multiplex PCR; TCRdb's table is partial and in-frame only. The sample carries about 30,000 clones, under 85% recorded once. The sample consisted of CD4+ T cells from blood buffy coats. The receptor set was obtained from a human donor in good health.

This chain connects TRBV5-1 to TRBJ1-6; D not certain. Germline CDR1 is SGHRS and CDR2 is YFSETQ. The V end lost 1 base, the J end lost 0 bases, and 8 bases lay between the germline ends. The CDR3 is made up of 16 amino acids. CDR3 coding DNA: TGCGCCAGCAGCTTGCCGGAAAGCTCCTATAATTCACCCCTCCACTTT. Translation: CASSLPESSYNSPLHF.

For the CDR3, the DNA is TGTGCCAGCAGTTGGGACAGGGGGCTCAATCAGCCCCAGCATTTT. Its protein product is CASSWDRGLNQPQHF. V usage is TRBV7-2 and J usage is TRBJ1-5, with 12 positions matching TRBD1. This CDR3 spans 15 amino acids. Germline V gene data show CDR1 as SGHTA and CDR2 as FQGNSA. V lost 6 bases and J lost 3; bases outside the gene matches: 3.

V is TRBV11-2 and J is TRBJ2-1; D is uncertain. Germline loops: CDR1 SGHAT, CDR2 FQNNGV. V dropped 1 base and J dropped 9 bases, with 7 bases sitting between them. The CDR3 length is 12 residues. CDR3 sequence reads: CASSLGVGEQFF. DNA for the CDR3: TGTGCCAGCAGCTTAGGGGTAGGTGAGCAGTTCTTC.

The V and J genes are TRBV30 and TRBJ2-3, with D perhaps TRBD2 (6 bases). Looked up from germline, CDR1 is GTSNPN and CDR2 is SVGIG (reference sequence). Trimming removed 3 bases from V and 0 bases from J, with 10 bases in between. This CDR3 is 14 amino acids long. CDR3 DNA: TGTGCCTGGAGACGGGACTCCAGCACAGATACGCAGTATTTT. Protein sequence: CAWRRDSSTDTQYF.

CDR3 sequence reads: CASSRTGENQPQHF. The CDR3 DNA follows: TGTGCCAGCAGCCGGACAGGGGAAAATCAGCCCCAGCATTTT. The J gene is TRBJ1-5, the V gene TRBV7-9; TRBD1 aligns across 9 bases. V gave up 5 bases and J gave up 4 bases; unmatched junction bases: 3. Germline V gene sequence: CDR1 SEHNR, CDR2 FQNEAQ (reference sequence). The CDR3 covers 14 residues.

The rearrangement joins TRBV2 to TRBJ2-3; D not certain. Trimming shortened V by 1 base and J by 7 bases, and 15 bases separated the two germline ends. The CDR3 is 15 residues long. CDR1 is SNHLY, CDR2 FYNNEI, per germline. The CDR3, as DNA: TGTGCCAGCAGTGAAGAGGCAGTTGCATCGAATACGCAGTATTTT. It yields the protein CASSEEAVASNTQYF. The whole variable domain, remainder taken from reference TRBV2 and TRBJ2-3, is EPEVTQTPSHQVTQMGQEVILRCVPISNHLYFYWYRQILGQKVEFLVSFYNNEISEKSEIFDDQFSVERPDGSNFTLKIRSTKLEDSAMYFCASSEEAVASNTQYFGPGTRLTVL.

The chain links TRBV30 to TRBJ2-7; TRBD1 matches 8 bases. The CDR3 sequence is 15 residues long. CDR1 is GTSNPN and CDR2 is SVGIG in the germline V gene (reference sequence). The J segment lost 6 bases and the V segment lost 0 bases, leaving 10 bases of the junction unmatched. The CDR3 nucleotides are TGTGCCTGGAGTGTTGGGGGCAGGGGGCGGATCGAGCAGTACTTC. Translating it yields CAWSVGGRGRIEQYF.

This chain uses TRBV5-1 with TRBJ2-1; D not certain. The CDR3 extends over 16 amino acids. V shed 0 bases and J shed 0 bases, with 10 bases lying between them. The V gene's germline CDR1 is SGHRS and CDR2 YFSETQ. Here the CDR3 DNA reads TGCGCCAGCAGCTTGGACCCGGCTAGCTCCTACAATGAGCAGTTCTTC. It translates to CASSLDPASSYNEQFF.